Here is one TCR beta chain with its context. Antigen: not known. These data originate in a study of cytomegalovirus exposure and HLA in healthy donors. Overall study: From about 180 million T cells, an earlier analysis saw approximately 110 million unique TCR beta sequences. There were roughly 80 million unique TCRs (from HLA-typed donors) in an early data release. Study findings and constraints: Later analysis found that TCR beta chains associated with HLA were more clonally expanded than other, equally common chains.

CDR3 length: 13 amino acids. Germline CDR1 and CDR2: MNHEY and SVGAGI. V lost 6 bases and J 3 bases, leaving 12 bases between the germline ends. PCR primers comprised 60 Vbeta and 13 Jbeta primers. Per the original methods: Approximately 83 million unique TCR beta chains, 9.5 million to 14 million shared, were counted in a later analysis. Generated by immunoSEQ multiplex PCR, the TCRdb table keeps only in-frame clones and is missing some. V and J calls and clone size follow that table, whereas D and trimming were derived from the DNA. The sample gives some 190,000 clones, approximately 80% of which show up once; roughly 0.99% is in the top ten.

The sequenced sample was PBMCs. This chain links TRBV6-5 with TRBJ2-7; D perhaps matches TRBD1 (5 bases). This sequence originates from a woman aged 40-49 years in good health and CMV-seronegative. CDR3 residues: CASSRSQGYEQYF. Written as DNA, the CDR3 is TGTGCCAGCAGCCGCTCTCAGGGCTACGAGCAGTACTTC.